This entry lists 32 T cell receptor beta chains sequenced from one sample in a study of T cells after yellow fever vaccination. TCRdb redid the calling of the 5' RACE reads with MiXCR, one entry per CDR3 protein. Of around 360,000 distinct CDR3 sequences in the sample, under 14% were seen once. The sample in question was PBMCs, obtained on the day of the first yellow fever vaccination. These receptors came from a man younger than 35 who received the YFV17D yellow fever vaccine.

This clonotype was seen a few times. The chain links TRBV24-1 to TRBJ2-2, with TRBD2 identical over 8 bases. Trimming removed 6 bases from V and 6 bases from J; junction bases left unmatched: 5. Germline V gives CDR1 KGHDR, CDR2 SFDVKD. The CDR3 length is 14 residues. CDR3 sequence: CATSSGGPAGELFF. CDR3 nucleotides: TGTGCCACCAGTTCGGGGGGGCCAGCCGGGGAGCTGTTTTTT.

A few counts support this clonotype. The rearrangement uses TRBV20-1 and TRBJ2-1, with 8 nucleotides matching TRBD2. This CDR3 has 15 amino acids. Germline CDR1 reads DFQATT; CDR2 reads SNEGSKA (reference sequence). The V segment lost 3 bases and the J segment 6 bases; nucleotides outside the gene matches: 10. The CDR3 loop is CSASVSGTSSNEQFF. CDR3 nucleotides: TGCAGTGCTAGCGTCTCCGGGACTAGTAGCAATGAGCAGTTCTTC.

This clonotype was counted a few times. The J gene is TRBJ2-7, the V gene TRBV6-5, with D maybe TRBD2 (5 bases). Germline CDR1 is MNHEY and CDR2 is SVGAGI. The CDR3 has 15 amino acids. V was clipped by 2 bases and J by 2 bases, with 13 bases between them. CDR3 coding DNA: TGTGCCAGCAGTTACCGGTTGAGAGGGACCTACGAGCAGTACGTC. This codes for CASSYRLRGTYEQYV.

This clonotype was observed a few times. V gene TRBV7-9 combines with J gene TRBJ2-1, with a weak D call TRBD1 (5 bases). This CDR3 comprises 16 residues. V was pared by 5 bases and J by 8 bases, with 22 bases between. Germline assignment: CDR1 SEHNR and CDR2 FQNEAQ (reference sequence). As DNA, the CDR3 is TGTGCCAGCAGCACAAGTGGACGAAAGGGGTGGGATGAGCAGTTCTTC. Amino acid sequence: CASSTSGRKGWDEQFF.

This clonotype was detected many times. The chain uses TRBV30 and TRBJ2-7; 10 bases fit TRBD1. This CDR3 region has 14 residues. Germline trimming cut 5 bases from V and 3 bases from J; bases unmatched to any gene: 7. Per germline, CDR1 GTSNPN and CDR2 SVGIG (reference sequence). The CDR3 bases are TGTGCCTGGGACCCGGGACAGGGGTACTACGAGCAGTACTTC. Translating gives CAWDPGQGYYEQYF.

In this sample, this clonotype turned up a few times. V and J are TRBV4-3 and TRBJ1-6; TRBD1 aligns across 12 bases. CDR1 and CDR2 from the germline V gene are LGHNA and YSLEER. Losses at the gene ends were 4 bases for V and 9 bases for J; bases not matched to a gene: 1. There are 14 residues in the CDR3. This CDR3 is CASSRDRGLSPLHF. The CDR3 DNA reads TGCGCCAGCAGCCGGGACAGGGGGCTTTCACCCCTCCACTTT.

This clonotype was detected only a few times. The CDR3 here is CATSSASSSGVYQETQYF. The CDR3 DNA reads TGTGCCACCAGCAGCGCCTCCTCTAGCGGGGTGTACCAAGAGACCCAGTACTTC. This chain links TRBV15 with TRBJ2-5, with TRBD2 matching over 9 bases. Trimming took 3 bases from V and 0 from J; bases not matched to a gene: 11. Per the germline V gene, CDR1 is LNHNV and CDR2 is YYDKDF (reference sequence). This CDR3 contains 18 residues.

This chain connects TRBV5-1 to TRBJ2-2; TRBD2 aligns across 9 bases. There are 15 residues in the CDR3. V was clipped by 1 base and J by 6 bases; unmatched bases: 4. Germline values: CDR1 SGHRS, CDR2 YFSETQ. CDR3 residues: CASSLRAGGPGELFF. The CDR3 coding sequence is TGCGCCAGCAGCTTGAGAGCGGGGGGCCCCGGGGAGCTGTTTTTT.

This clonotype came up a few times. The V and J genes are TRBV5-1 and TRBJ2-5; D possibly corresponds to TRBD1 (5 bases). This CDR3 has 16 amino acids. The germline gives CDR1 SGHRS, CDR2 YFSETQ. Trimming cost V 0 bases and J 4 bases, with 16 bases left between them. The chain's CDR3 is CASSLVPRQGRETQYF. The DNA for the CDR3 is TGCGCCAGCAGCTTGGTCCCTCGGCAGGGAAGAGAGACCCAGTACTTC.

There are many counts of this clonotype. The chain recombines TRBV5-6 with TRBJ2-3; 7 nucleotides agree with TRBD1. V was clipped by 0 bases and J by 4 bases; unmatched bases: 2. The CDR3 spans 14 residues. The germline gives CDR1 SGHDT, CDR2 YYEEEE. CDR3 loop: CASSLVTGADTQYF. The CDR3 DNA reads as TGTGCCAGCAGCTTGGTCACAGGGGCAGATACGCAGTATTTT.

This clonotype occurred a few times. This sequence joins TRBV7-2 and TRBJ1-2, with D maybe TRBD1 (6 bases). The CDR3 loop spans 17 amino acids. The V and J ends lost 2 bases and 8 bases respectively, with 24 bases between them. Germline assignment: CDR1 SGHTA and CDR2 FQGNSA. CDR3: CASSLNMGGATLGGYTF. CDR3 coding DNA: TGTGCCAGCAGCTTAAATATGGGGGGCGCTACTCTTGGGGGCTACACCTTC.

This clonotype was counted between two and nine times. This chain's CDR3 is CSARGGIAFYEQYF. The CDR3 nucleotides read TGCAGTGCTAGAGGTGGTATCGCCTTCTACGAGCAGTACTTC. This chain uses TRBV20-1 with TRBJ2-7; D is unclear. The V gene lost 1 base and the J gene lost 3 bases, with 13 bases spanning the gap. Germline V lookup: CDR1 DFQATT, CDR2 SNEGSKA (reference sequence). The CDR3 runs 14 residues.

The chain uses TRBV7-2 and TRBJ2-3; D is ambiguous. Trimming left V 5 bases short and J 9 bases short, with 15 bases between. CDR3 length equals 13 residues. Germline-derived CDR1 and CDR2 are SGHTA and FQGNSA. The CDR3 sequence is CASSPGSSSTQYF. In DNA form, the CDR3 reads TGTGCCAGCAGCCCTGGCTCCAGTTCGACGCAGTATTTT.

In this sample, this clonotype turned up a few times. This sequence joins TRBV6-2 or TRBV6-3 and TRBJ1-1; TRBD1 might be the D (6 bases). The CDR3 consists of 13 residues. V was shortened by 6 bases and J by 7 bases, with 15 bases between the two germline ends. Germline V gives CDR1 MNHEY, CDR2 SVGEGT. CDR3 sequence: CASRESEGVEAFF. The DNA of the CDR3 is TGTGCCAGCAGAGAGAGTGAGGGGGTTGAAGCTTTCTTT.

This clonotype was seen only a few times. The chain combines TRBV20-1 with TRBJ2-5; no reliable D call. Trimming removed 6 bases from V and 3 bases from J, with 14 bases in between. Per germline, CDR1 DFQATT and CDR2 SNEGSKA (reference sequence). The CDR3 is 13 amino acids. Written as DNA, the CDR3 is TGCAGTGCCCCCTCTCCCCGGGAAGAGACCCAGTACTTC. Amino acid sequence: CSAPSPREETQYF.

This chain connects TRBV4-1 to TRBJ1-2, with TRBD1 matching 8 bases. CDR3 length: 16 amino acids. V trimming: 2 bases; J trimming: 4 bases; junction bases outside the gene matches: 9. Germline V lookup: CDR1 MGHRA, CDR2 YSYEKL. CDR3 loop: CASSQPRDRRTYGYTF. The DNA for the CDR3 is TGCGCCAGCAGCCAACCCCGGGACAGGCGTACCTATGGCTACACCTTC.

This clonotype was seen many times. The chain has TRBV5-1 and TRBJ2-7; D uncertain. The V gene lost 1 base and the J gene lost 7 bases, with 9 bases spanning the gap. CDR1 and CDR2 (germline): SGHRS, YFSETQ. This CDR3 comprises 12 residues. CDR3 nucleotide sequence: TGCGCCAGCAGCTTGTTCAGCGAGGAGCAGTACTTC. Protein product: CASSLFSEEQYF.

The chain has TRBV12-3 or TRBV12-4 and TRBJ1-2; possible D gene TRBD1, 5 bases. Trimming cost V 7 bases and J 2 bases, with 11 bases left between them. This CDR3 region has 13 residues. Here the CDR3 DNA reads TGTGCCAGCACCTGGGAGGGGAACTATGGCTACACCTTC. Residues: CASTWEGNYGYTF.

This clonotype was found a few times. The CDR3 coding sequence is TGTGCCAGCAGCTTCTGGGACAGGCCCACAGATACGCAGTATTTT. Translating it yields CASSFWDRPTDTQYF. The genes are TRBV7-2 and TRBJ2-3; TRBD1 agrees at 8 bases. The CDR3 consists of 15 residues. V shed 3 bases, J shed 2 bases, and the junction held 4 bases outside the gene matches. Germline lookup yields CDR1 SGHTA and CDR2 FQGNSA.

The V call is TRBV24-1, the J call TRBJ2-5; the match to TRBD1 covers 8 bases. Germline V CDR1 and CDR2: KGHDR, SFDVKD. This CDR3 is 14 amino acids long. J gave up 4 bases and V 3 bases, and 3 bases lay outside the gene matches. The CDR3 DNA is TGTGCCACCAGTGATCGGGACAGGAGAGAGACCCAGTACTTC. Residues: CATSDRDRRETQYF.

The table lists this clonotype with many counts. V usage is TRBV4-2 and J usage is TRBJ2-1; 7 bases align to TRBD2. CDR3 length equals 16 residues. J lost 4 bases, V lost 0 bases, and 6 bases had no gene match. CDR1 LGHNA and CDR2 YNFKEQ come from the germline V gene. The CDR3 sequence: CASSQDYQREYNEQFF. The CDR3 bases are TGTGCCAGCAGCCAAGATTATCAGCGGGAATACAATGAGCAGTTCTTC.

This clonotype has more than one count but fewer than ten. CDR3 sequence reads: CASSSTSGGTHNEQFF. The CDR3 region has the DNA TGTGCCAGCAGCTCGACTAGCGGGGGGACTCACAATGAGCAGTTCTTC. V and J are TRBV7-2 and TRBJ2-1, with TRBD2 matching 13 bases. Looked up from germline, CDR1 is SGHTA and CDR2 is FQGNSA. The CDR3 spans 16 residues. Trimming cost V 4 bases and J 5 bases; bases outside gene matches: 5. The whole variable domain, remainder taken from reference TRBV7-2 and TRBJ2-1, is GAGVSQSPSNKVTEKGKDVELRCDPISGHTALYWYRQSLGQGLEFLIYFQGNSAPDKSGLPSDRFSAERTGGSVSTLTIQRTQQEDSAVYLCASSSTSGGTHNEQFFGPGTRLTVL.

This clonotype appeared a few times. CDR3 region: CASRINGGNQPQHF. As DNA, the CDR3 is TGTGCCAGCAGGATCAACGGGGGCAATCAGCCCCAGCATTTT. This chain connects TRBV27 to TRBJ1-5; no definite D call. The CDR3 totals 14 residues. The germline V and J ends were trimmed by 6 bases and 2 bases, with 11 bases remaining between them. Germline CDR1 and CDR2: MNHEY and SMNVEV (reference sequence).

V and J are TRBV20-1 and TRBJ1-6; no definite D call. Trimming took off 2 bases at V and 5 bases at J, with 7 bases between the two ends. Germline CDR1 is DFQATT and CDR2 is SNEGSKA (reference sequence). The CDR3 runs 13 residues. CDR3 nucleotides: TGCAGTGCTAGATCGGGGAATAATTCACCCCTCCACTTT. Translated, it gives CSARSGNNSPLHF.

This clonotype was detected only a few times. This chain uses TRBV7-3 with TRBJ2-2, with D tentatively TRBD2 (5 bases). Trimming shortened V by 3 bases and J by 7 bases, and 15 bases separated the two germline ends. Germline loops: CDR1 SGHTA, CDR2 FQGTGA. The CDR3 totals 15 residues. The CDR3 here is CASSLVGGEIGELFF. The CDR3 bases are TGTGCCAGCAGCTTGGTCGGAGGAGAAATCGGGGAGCTGTTTTTT.

The rearrangement joins TRBV6-2 or TRBV6-3 to TRBJ2-5; D not resolved. The CDR3 runs 16 residues. Trimming stripped 4 bases from V and 10 bases from J, with 25 bases between. From germline, CDR1 is MNHEY and CDR2 SVGEGT. CDR3 bases: TGTGCCAGCAGTTCAATCGGCCGTCGACACATTTCTTACCAGTACTTC. Translated, it gives CASSSIGRRHISYQYF.

This CDR3 reads CASSQDAGINEQYF. CDR3 in DNA: TGTGCCAGCAGCCAAGACGCGGGGATCAACGAGCAGTACTTC. This rearrangement joins TRBV4-2 to TRBJ2-7; D possibly corresponds to TRBD2 (6 bases). Trimming took 0 bases from V and 5 from J, leaving 11 bases between them. This CDR3 has 14 residues. Germline CDR1 reads LGHNA; CDR2 reads YNFKEQ.

The CDR3 reads CASSLRGPQSPLHF. The CDR3 DNA follows: TGTGCCAGCAGTCTCAGGGGGCCACAGTCACCCCTCCACTTT. The chain links TRBV7-2 to TRBJ1-6; 8 bases fit TRBD1. The germline gives CDR1 SGHTA, CDR2 FQGNSA. The V segment lost 6 bases and the J segment 10 bases; nucleotides outside the gene matches: 8. The CDR3 length is 14 residues.

This clonotype was found a few times. This chain connects TRBV7-9 to TRBJ1-1; D remains unclear. CDR3 length: 16 residues. Germline CDR1 and CDR2: SEHNR and FQNEAQ (reference sequence). V lost 4 bases, J lost 7 bases, and 22 bases lay in between. The CDR3 nucleotides read TGTGCCAGCAGCTCCACTCCGGGAAGTGGGCGTCGTGAAGCTTTCTTT. Residues: CASSSTPGSGRREAFF.

The rearrangement joins TRBV28 to TRBJ1-1, with 7 bases that match TRBD1. Germline V CDR1 and CDR2: MDHEN, SYDVKM. The CDR3 totals 14 residues. The junction had 6 bases not matched to a gene; V was cut back by 7 bases and J by 1 base. CDR3 sequence (DNA): TGTGCCAGCATCCCCGACAGGGCGAACACTGAAGCTTTCTTT. Encoded protein: CASIPDRANTEAFF.

The chain is built from TRBV20-1 and TRBJ2-1, with 11 bases fitting TRBD1. Germline V CDR1 and CDR2: DFQATT, SNEGSKA (reference sequence). The CDR3 contains 14 residues. Trimming removed 2 bases from V and 7 bases from J; junction bases left unmatched: 4. CDR3: CSARIGQGANEQFF. The DNA of the CDR3 is TGCAGTGCTAGAATAGGACAGGGGGCGAATGAGCAGTTCTTC.

The CDR3 is CASSRWDSLFF. CDR3 bases: TGTGCCAGCAGCCGATGGGACAGCCTGTTTTTT. J is TRBJ1-4 and V is TRBV28; 7 bases are shared with TRBD1. CDR1 is MDHEN and CDR2 is SYDVKM in the germline V gene. Losses at the gene ends were 6 bases for V and 14 bases for J; bases not matched to a gene: 6. This CDR3 comprises 11 residues.